These T cell receptor beta chains were read from a single sample in a study of identical twins. MiXCR, applied by TCRdb to the 5' RACE reads, yields one record per CDR3 protein. The data contain 210,000 or so distinct CDR3 sequences, approximately 16% of them singletons. The sample also formed part of further work on T cells expressing NK-cell markers.

The sequencing input was CD8+ T cells sorted from blood. These receptors were obtained from a woman aged 18 to 35 in good health. Both conserved end residues are part of each CDR3. A D gene is named only where the DNA matches it firmly. The size field is filled for only some rows; it gives once, few, many or a size class.

>TRBJ2-7|TRBV4-2|many|TRBD2
TGTGCCAGCAGCATGACGGCGGGAGGGTTATACGAGCAGTACTTC
CASSMTAGGLYEQYF
>TRBJ2-3|TRBV9|few|NA
TGTGCCAGCAGCGTAGAGGTGGGTTCTAGCACAGATACGCAGTATTTT
CASSVEVGSSTDTQYF
>TRBJ2-7|TRBV14|NA|NA
TGTGCCAGCGCGCCCTGGGGAGCCGCCTACGAGCAGTACTTC
CASAPWGAAYEQYF
>TRBJ2-7|TRBV5-1|few|NA
TGCGCCAGCAGCCCACGGGTCAACTCCCACTACGAGCAGTACTTC
CASSPRVNSHYEQYF
>TRBJ2-1|TRBV5-6|many|TRBD1
TGTGCCAGCAGCCTGGGACAGTCGGAGCAGTTCTTC
CASSLGQSEQFF
>TRBJ2-7|TRBV9|few|NA
TGTGCCAGCAGCGTGGAGGTACCCGAAAGAAACGAGCAGTACTTC
CASSVEVPERNEQYF
>TRBJ2-7|TRBV3-1|NA|TRBD2
TGTGCCAGCAGCGAGACTAGCGGGGGCTACGAGCAGTACTTC
CASSETSGGYEQYF
>TRBJ2-3|TRBV3-1|NA|NA
TGTGCCAGCAGCCAGAGACTGGACCCGGATACGCAGTATTTT
CASSQRLDPDTQYF
>TRBJ2-1|TRBV3-1|NA|TRBD2
TGTGCCAGCAGCCCGGGACTAGCGGGAACTGAGCAGTTCTTC
CASSPGLAGTEQFF
>TRBJ1-1|TRBV2|NA|NA
TGTGCCAGCAGCTTTATGACGGCCACGGGGAACACTGAAGCTTTCTTT
CASSFMTATGNTEAFF
>TRBJ2-7|TRBV7-9|NA|NA
TGTGCCAGCAGCTTGGCCTTTGGTGACGAGCAGTACTTC
CASSLAFGDEQYF
>TRBJ2-7|TRBV7-9|many|NA
TGTGCCAGCAGCAGGTCCCCCTACGAGCAGTACTTC
CASSRSPYEQYF
>TRBJ2-7|TRBV10-1|few|NA
TGCGCCAGCAGTGACTTAGGGGGTGAGCAGTACTTC
CASSDLGGEQYF
>TRBJ1-1|TRBV12-5|few|NA
TGTGCTAGTGGTTTGGGAGTGAACACTGAAGCTTTCTTT
CASGLGVNTEAFF
>TRBJ2-1|TRBV20-1|few|NA
TGCAGTGCTAGAGAGATGCCCCGGGCAAGTGAGCAGTTCTTC
CSAREMPRASEQFF
>TRBJ2-3|TRBV27|few|NA
TGTGCCAGCAGTTTATGGGCGGCCTCAGATACGCAGTATTTT
CASSLWAASDTQYF
>TRBJ1-1|TRBV27|few|NA
TGTGCCAGCAGACCGGGCGGGGGCACTGAAGCTTTCTTT
CASRPGGGTEAFF
>TRBJ1-2|TRBV15|many|NA
TGTGCCACCAGCAGAGATCAAGTACTCTATGGCTACACCTTC
CATSRDQVLYGYTF
>TRBJ2-3|TRBV28|NA|NA
TGTGCCAGCAGTTTGCGACAGTCAAGCACAGATACGCAGTATTTT
CASSLRQSSTDTQYF
>TRBJ2-3|TRBV6-4|few|TRBD2
TGTGCCAGCAGTGACTCGACTAGCCCTACAGATACGCAGTATTTT
CASSDSTSPTDTQYF
>TRBJ2-5|TRBV20-1|few|NA
TGCAGTGCTAGAGATGTTGGGGGAGTAGAGACCCAGTACTTC
CSARDVGGVETQYF
>TRBJ1-1|TRBV5-1|NA|TRBD1
TGCGCCAGCAGCGGGTTCGACAGGGGCACTGAAGCTTTCTTT
CASSGFDRGTEAFF
>TRBJ2-3|TRBV25-1|many|NA
TGTGCCAGCAGTGACCACCCAGGCGCCGCAGATACGCAGTATTTT
CASSDHPGAADTQYF
>TRBJ2-7|TRBV11-2|NA|NA
TGTGCCAGCAGCTCCCCTGTAGGCGAGCAGTACTTC
CASSSPVGEQYF
>TRBJ2-7|TRBV27|NA|NA
TGTGCCAGCAGTCCCGAGAGGGCCAGGAGCTACGAGCAGTACTTC
CASSPERARSYEQYF
>TRBJ2-1|TRBV12-3/TRBV12-4|few|NA
TGTGCCAGCAGTTTTCCTTCCTACAATGAGCAGTTCTTC
CASSFPSYNEQFF
>TRBJ2-1|TRBV12-3/TRBV12-4|NA|NA
TGTGCCAGCTCCGTAACTAGCTCCTACAATGAGCAGTTCTTC
CASSVTSSYNEQFF
>TRBJ1-1|TRBV6-1|NA|NA
TGTGCCACCAATCCGGGGGGTCTCACTGAAGCTTTCTTT
CATNPGGLTEAFF
>TRBJ2-7|TRBV6-5|many|TRBD2
TGTGCCAGCAGCTACGAGCGGGAGCCCCACGAGCAGTACTTC
CASSYEREPHEQYF
>TRBJ2-3|TRBV20-1|many|NA
TGCAGTGCTAGCGAGACAGATACGCAGTATTTT
CSASETDTQYF
>TRBJ1-1|TRBV12-3/TRBV12-4|few|NA
TGTGCCAGCGGGTATGCCAGTGAAGCTTTCTTT
CASGYASEAFF
>TRBJ2-3|TRBV7-9|NA|TRBD2
TGTGCCAGCAGCTTCGGTACTAGCGGACGGGGAGATACGCAGTATTTT
CASSFGTSGRGDTQYF
>TRBJ2-2|TRBV7-2|NA|NA
TGTGCCAGCAGCCCCGTTGAATACGGGGAGCTGTTTTTT
CASSPVEYGELFF
>TRBJ2-1|TRBV27|few|TRBD1
TGTGCCAGCAGTTTATGGGCGACAGGGTCTAGCTCCTACAATGAGCAGTTCTTC
CASSLWATGSSSYNEQFF
>TRBJ2-1|TRBV20-1|few|NA
TGCAGTGCAATAGCCGGGACCACTAGGAATGAGCAGTTCTTC
CSAIAGTTRNEQFF
>TRBJ2-7|TRBV7-9|few|TRBD2
TGTGCCAGCAGCTCCCCGGGAGGACTAGCCCCGAGAGAGCAGTACTTC
CASSSPGGLAPREQYF
>TRBJ2-7|TRBV2|NA|TRBD2
TGTGCCAGCAGTGATCCCGCGAGTATAGCGGGGTCCTTCTGGGAGCAGTACTTC
CASSDPASIAGSFWEQYF
>TRBJ2-1|TRBV6-5|few|NA
TGTGCCAGCAGTTACGGTGTTGGCAGGGGAGGGAATGAGCAGTTCTTC
CASSYGVGRGGNEQFF
>TRBJ1-2|TRBV27|few|NA
TGTGCCAGCGGCCCCAGTGGGATCACCTATGGCTACACCTTC
CASGPSGITYGYTF
>TRBJ2-7|TRBV7-8|many|TRBD1
TGTGCCAGCAGCTTAGATGGGACAGGGACAGTATACGAGCAGTACTTC
CASSLDGTGTVYEQYF
>TRBJ1-5|TRBV7-9|NA|NA
TGTGCCAGCAGCTTAGGAGGGCAGGGCACTCAGCCCCAGCATTTT
CASSLGGQGTQPQHF
>TRBJ2-1|TRBV6-2/TRBV6-3|few|NA
TGTGCCAGCAGTCAGACGAAGTTTAGGGATGAGCAGTTCTTC
CASSQTKFRDEQFF
>TRBJ2-2|TRBV28|few|TRBD2
TGTGCCAGCAGCCCAGTTCTTGGGGGACTAGCGGGAGATAACACCGGGGAGCTGTTTTTT
CASSPVLGGLAGDNTGELFF
>TRBJ2-2|TRBV6-1|NA|TRBD1
TGTGCCAGCAGCGAGGGACAGGGGAACACCGGGGAGCTGTTTTTT
CASSEGQGNTGELFF
>TRBJ2-5|TRBV9|few|NA
TGTGCCAGCAGCGGCCACAGGGAAGCTGGGGAGACCCAGTACTTC
CASSGHREAGETQYF
>TRBJ2-3|TRBV20-1|NA|NA
TGCAGTGCTCCCGCCCTAAGACAGTTCACAGATACGCAGTATTTT
CSAPALRQFTDTQYF
>TRBJ2-1|TRBV7-9|few|NA
TGTGCCAGCAGCTTGCCAACCCGGGAGCGTCATGAGCAGTTCTTC
CASSLPTRERHEQFF
>TRBJ2-1|TRBV27|NA|NA
TGTGCCAGCAGTTTATCAGCCCACCGCCTCTCCTACAATGAGCAGTTCTTC
CASSLSAHRLSYNEQFF
>TRBJ1-1|TRBV3-1|few|NA
TGTGCCAGCAGCCAAGACGGGGCAGGTCAGACTGAAGCTTTCTTT
CASSQDGAGQTEAFF
>TRBJ2-5|TRBV11-2|few|NA
TGTGCCAGCAGCCCCGAAATGGAGCAGGGGCCTCAAGAGACCCAGTACTTC
CASSPEMEQGPQETQYF